This T cell receptor (beta chain) is drawn from a study of shared T cell receptors in the human thymus. Data came from immunoSEQ multiplex PCR; TCRdb stores just in-frame clones and leaves some out. The repertoire holds hundreds of thousands of clones, with roughly 90% as singletons. The ends lost 7 bases at V and 6 bases at J; junction bases unmatched: 8. Germline V gene lookup returns CDR1 MNHNS and CDR2 SASEGT. The CDR3 is 14 residues long. The data were also submitted as part of a second study, on human thymus T cells. This second study notes: It was healthy Finnish infants having corrective surgery for congenital heart defects who were the donors. Corrective heart surgery yielded resections, and these provided the thymus tissue. Thymic and blood repertoires seemed to favor certain V and J genes. Related research reported highly overlapping thymic repertoires among unrelated individuals.

The rearrangement uses TRBV6-1 and TRBJ2-7; TRBD2 matches at 11 bases. The sample was thymocytes. This TCR came from a boy less than two years old with a congenital heart defect. CDR3 sequence reads: CASNGTSGPFEQYF. The CDR3 nucleotides are TGTGCCAGCAACGGGACTAGCGGCCCGTTCGAGCAGTACTTC.